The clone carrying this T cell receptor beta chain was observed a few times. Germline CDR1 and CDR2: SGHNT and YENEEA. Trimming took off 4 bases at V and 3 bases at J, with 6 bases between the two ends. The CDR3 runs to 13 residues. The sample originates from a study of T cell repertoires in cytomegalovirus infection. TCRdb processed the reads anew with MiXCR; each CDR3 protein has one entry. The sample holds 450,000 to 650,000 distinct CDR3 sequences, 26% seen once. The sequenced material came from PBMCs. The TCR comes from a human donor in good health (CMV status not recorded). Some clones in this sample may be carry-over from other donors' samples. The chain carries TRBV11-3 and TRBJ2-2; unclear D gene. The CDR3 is CASSYMDTGELFF. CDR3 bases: TGTGCCAGCAGCTATATGGACACCGGGGAGCTGTTTTTT.